This T cell receptor (beta chain) was identified during a study of identical twins. MiXCR, run by TCRdb on the 5' RACE reads, gives a single entry per CDR3 protein. The sample consists of 200,000 to 250,000 distinct CDR3 sequences, around 8.1% of them appearing once. Germline V gives CDR1 SNHLY, CDR2 FYNNEI. Trimming shortened V by 6 bases and J by 0 bases, and 10 bases separated the two germline ends. This CDR3 region has 14 residues. Notes on the study in general: The authors drew conclusions from cross-sectional statistical analysis rather than following the same donors. Out-of-frame beta chain sequences displayed weaker excess sharing between twins.

On this clonotype itself: Its antigen is not known.

The same data also contributed to another study, on yellow fever vaccine responses in identical twins.

The clonotype was recovered from a woman younger than 30 in good health. The chain couples TRBV2 to TRBJ2-3; D unresolved. Sequenced material: memory (CD45RO+) T cells sorted from blood. CDR3 sequence reads: CASRGGVSTDTQYF. The CDR3 region has the DNA TGTGCCAGCAGGGGTGGAGTTAGCACAGATACGCAGTATTTT.